This TCR beta chain is from a study of OX40 agonist ivuxolimab in advanced cancers. Turning to the study itself: People who had prior anti-PD-1, anti-PD-L1 or anti-CTLA-4 therapy could take part, and roughly 40% had some. Partial response was recorded in three patients: one hepatocellular carcinoma and two cutaneous melanoma cases.

Here immunoSEQ multiplex PCR was the method, and the copy in TCRdb shows in-frame clones only, minus some. The sample carries about 52,000 clones, less than 90% recorded once. General study results and limits: Among the lowest peripheral clonal expansion occurred in 0.1-3.0 mg/kg partial responders.

About this clone itself: Its antigen remains unidentified.

The CDR3 contains 14 residues. Trimming cost V 3 bases and J 9 bases, with 19 bases left between them. CDR1 is SGHNT, CDR2 YYREEE, per germline (reference sequence). Source: CD4+ or CD8+ T cells sorted from blood, taken in a trial of the OX40 agonist ivuxolimab. The gene calls are TRBV5-4 and TRBJ2-7; possibly TRBD1 for D (6 bases). The clonotype was recovered from an adult with an advanced solid tumor such as melanoma, head and neck, liver or kidney cancer. CDR3 coding DNA: TGTGCCAGCAGCTATACAGGGTCCACGTTGGGGCAGTACTTC. Amino acids: CASSYTGSTLGQYF.